Each of the 23 T cell receptor beta chains below was sequenced from the same sample in a study of T cells in Graves' hyperthyroidism and ophthalmopathy. From RNA transcripts, TCR beta CDR3 regions were amplified. RT-PCR in the first round (using the HTBI primer set) targeted the TCR CDR3. From the multiplex PCR reads, TCRdb called clonotypes with MiXCR, one entry per CDR3 protein. The table includes around 600,000 distinct CDR3 sequences, around 14% detected once. The sequenced sample consisted of blood. Every receptor here comes from a woman aged 30 to 39 with Graves' hyperthyroidism.

Details on this clonotype: A read error may produce the germline difference seen at one junction end. CDR3 nucleotides: TGTGCCAGCAGCCTGGGGGGGGGTACCTACGAGCAGTGCTTC. Translation gives CASSLGGGTYEQCF. The rearrangement links TRBV5-6 to TRBJ2-7; 7 bases fit TRBD2. Germline V gene sequence: CDR1 SGHDT, CDR2 YYEEEE. This CDR3 spans 14 amino acids. Complete variable domain (other parts from reference TRBV5-6 and TRBJ2-7): DAGVTQSPTHLIKTRGQQVTLRCSPKSGHDTVSWYQQALGQGPQFIFQYYEEEERQRGNFPDRFSGHQFPNYSSELNVNALLLGDSALYLCASSLGGGTYEQCFGPGTRLTVT.

This clonotype was seen more than once but under ten times. The chain carries TRBV25-1 and TRBJ1-2; D is unresolved. V shed 0 bases and J shed 5 bases, with 10 bases lying between them. Germline CDR1 MGHDK, CDR2 SYGVNS. The CDR3 loop spans 14 amino acids. CDR3 bases: TGTGCCAGCAGTGAATACGTGGGTCCGTATGGCTACACCTTC. Amino acids: CASSEYVGPYGYTF.

For the CDR3, the DNA is TGTGCCAGCAGCGTCAGGAGAACTAATTCACCCCTCCACTTT. Translating gives CASSVRRTNSPLHF. The genes are TRBV27 and TRBJ1-6; D gene uncertain. V shed 6 bases and J shed 6 bases, with 12 bases lying between them. There are 14 residues in the CDR3. Germline CDR1 and CDR2: MNHEY and SMNVEV (reference sequence).

This clonotype turned up a few times. V is TRBV7-3 and J is TRBJ2-2; TRBD2 matches 9 bases. The germline V gene has CDR1 SGHTA and CDR2 FQGTGA. The CDR3 has 16 amino acids. J lost 6 bases, V lost 6 bases, and 11 bases had no gene match. Here the CDR3 reads CASSYSGTSFSGELFF. The CDR3 region has the DNA TGTGCCAGCAGTTACTCCGGGACTAGCTTCTCCGGGGAGCTGTTTTTT.

This clonotype was picked up a small number of times. The chain joins TRBV3-1 to TRBJ2-7; D perhaps matches TRBD1 (6 bases). The germline V gene has CDR1 LGHDT and CDR2 YNNKEL (reference sequence). This CDR3 spans 14 amino acids. V gave up 3 bases and J gave up 3 bases, with 12 bases separating them. The CDR3 nucleotides are TGTGCCAGCAGCCAGTCACAGGGATTCTACGAGCAGTACTTC. Amino acid sequence: CASSQSQGFYEQYF.

This clonotype came up a few times. The chain links TRBV7-9 to TRBJ2-1; 7 positions match TRBD2. The V and J ends lost 5 bases and 4 bases, in that order; junction bases with no gene match: 11. The germline gives CDR1 SEHNR, CDR2 FQNEAQ (reference sequence). The CDR3 length is 16 residues. The CDR3 loop reads CASSPPGREEYNEQFF. DNA for the CDR3: TGTGCCAGCAGCCCGCCGGGGAGGGAGGAATACAATGAGCAGTTCTTC.

The rearrangement joins TRBV5-8 to TRBJ2-5, with TRBD2 matching over 12 bases. From germline, CDR1 is SGHTS and CDR2 YDEGEE. With 2 bases clipped from V and 0 bases from J, the junction kept 11 bases outside the gene matches. The CDR3 is made up of 19 amino acids. CDR3 in DNA: TGTGCCAGCAGCTTCCTACTAGCGGGAGGCTCAAGAAACCAAGAGACCCAGTACTTC. Protein sequence: CASSFLLAGGSRNQETQYF.

This clonotype was observed many times. This chain links TRBV11-2 with TRBJ2-1, with 10 bases that match TRBD2. The CDR3 is made up of 17 amino acids. The V segment lost 5 bases and the J segment 1 base; nucleotides outside the gene matches: 8. CDR1 and CDR2 (germline): SGHAT, FQNNGV. CDR3 in amino acids: CASSPAPGLASYNEQFF. The CDR3 region has the DNA TGTGCCAGCAGCCCAGCGCCGGGACTAGCGTCCTACAATGAGCAGTTCTTC.

J is TRBJ2-2 and V is TRBV5-1; the match to TRBD1 covers 7 bases. The CDR3 runs to 17 residues. The trim removed 4 bases at V and 7 bases at J, leaving 16 bases unmatched. Germline assignment: CDR1 SGHRS and CDR2 YFSETQ. The CDR3 loop is CASSRLLGQNNRGELFF. The CDR3 DNA reads TGCGCCAGCAGCCGTCTGTTGGGACAGAATAACCGCGGGGAGCTGTTTTTT.

This clonotype was recorded at least ten times. This chain links TRBV30 with TRBJ2-3; no clear D gene. The V end lost 0 bases, the J end lost 4 bases, and 14 bases lay between the germline ends. The germline gives CDR1 GTSNPN, CDR2 SVGIG (reference sequence). This CDR3 is 15 amino acids long. CDR3 region: CAWSVLGPLADTQYF. DNA for the CDR3: TGTGCCTGGAGTGTCTTAGGCCCCTTGGCAGATACGCAGTATTTT.

This clonotype was recorded many times. V usage is TRBV24-1 and J usage is TRBJ1-1; D unresolved. The CDR3 is 14 amino acids. Germline loops: CDR1 KGHDR, CDR2 SFDVKD. V was clipped by 4 bases and J by 5 bases, with 13 bases between them. The CDR3 spells CATSESRGETEAFF. The CDR3 DNA is TGTGCCACCAGTGAATCTCGGGGTGAAACTGAAGCTTTCTTT.

The gene calls are TRBV19 and TRBJ2-1, with 10 bases aligning to TRBD2. Looked up from germline, CDR1 is LNHDA and CDR2 is SQIVND (reference sequence). This CDR3 contains 16 residues. Losses at the gene ends were 2 bases for V and 2 bases for J; bases not matched to a gene: 3. DNA for the CDR3: TGTGCCAGTAGTATATCTAGCGGGAGTGCCTACAATGAGCAGTTCTTC. Protein sequence: CASSISSGSAYNEQFF.

This chain uses TRBV19 with TRBJ1-1; D is possibly TRBD1 (6 bases). V was cut by 1 base and J by 0 bases, with 9 bases left in between. This CDR3 region has 15 residues. Per germline, CDR1 LNHDA and CDR2 SQIVND (reference sequence). The CDR3 region is CASSIAGVLNTEAFF. Written as DNA, the CDR3 is TGTGCCAGTAGTATAGCAGGGGTACTGAACACTGAAGCTTTCTTT.

As concerns this clonotype: Germline and junction disagree at one end, which may indicate a read error. The chain recombines TRBV14 with TRBJ2-7; D perhaps matches TRBD2 (6 bases). The CDR3 loop spans 16 amino acids. The germline gives CDR1 SGHDN, CDR2 FVKESK. The CDR3 DNA reads TGTGCCGGCAGCCAAGAAAGGAGGGGCCTCCTTTACGAGCAGTACTTC. Its translation is CAGSQERRGLLYEQYF.

The V gene is TRBV20-1, the J gene TRBJ1-6; D call uncertain. V was shortened by 0 bases and J by 0 bases, with 12 bases between the two germline ends. The CDR3 sequence is 17 residues long. CDR1 is DFQATT, CDR2 SNEGSKA, per germline (reference sequence). CDR3: CSARDIMGSSYNSPLHF. In nucleotides, the CDR3 is TGCAGTGCTAGAGATATTATGGGGAGCTCCTATAATTCACCCCTCCACTTT.

This rearrangement joins TRBV5-6 to TRBJ1-1; tentative D call: TRBD1 (6 bases). V lost 0 bases, J lost 4 bases, and 25 bases lay in between. Germline CDR1 SGHDT, CDR2 YYEEEE. The CDR3 is 19 amino acids. In DNA form, the CDR3 reads TGTGCCAGCAGCTTGGATCCCCGCATCGGGGGGCCCGGGGGCACTGAAGCTTTCTTT. It specifies CASSLDPRIGGPGGTEAFF.

This clonotype was counted ten times or more. The J gene is TRBJ2-7, the V gene TRBV29-1; 10 nucleotides line up with TRBD2. The V and J ends lost 8 bases and 0 bases, in that order; junction bases with no gene match: 7. Germline CDR1 SQVTM, CDR2 ANQGSEA. This CDR3 comprises 14 residues. The CDR3 sequence: CSSTGTSDSYEQYF. CDR3 in DNA: TGCAGCTCCACCGGGACTAGCGACTCCTACGAGCAGTACTTC.

This clonotype was observed at least ten times. The rearrangement joins TRBV12-5 to TRBJ2-7, with a possible D match to TRBD1 (6 bases). This CDR3 is built from 13 residues. With 3 bases removed from V and 5 bases from J, the gap between germline ends came to 11 bases. Germline V lookup: CDR1 LGHNT, CDR2 FRNRAP. Written as DNA, the CDR3 is TGTGCTAGTGGTTTCTGGGGGCTCCACGAGCAGTACTTC. It yields the protein CASGFWGLHEQYF.

The V and J genes are TRBV5-1 and TRBJ2-7; 7 bases align to TRBD2. V lost 1 base, J lost 1 base, and 5 bases stayed unmatched. Germline lookup yields CDR1 SGHRS and CDR2 YFSETQ. CDR3 length: 15 residues. This CDR3 reads CASSLTLAVSYEQYF. CDR3 DNA sequence: TGCGCCAGCAGCTTGACGCTAGCGGTGTCCTACGAGCAGTACTTC.

This clonotype was seen ten or more times. V is TRBV4-1 and J is TRBJ1-1; D perhaps matches TRBD1 (5 bases). From germline, CDR1 is MGHRA and CDR2 YSYEKL. There are 14 residues in the CDR3. V was pared by 7 bases and J by 1 base, with 13 bases between. CDR3 in amino acids: CASKGRQQNTEAFF. CDR3 nucleotides: TGCGCCAGCAAGGGGAGACAGCAGAACACTGAAGCTTTCTTT.

The V gene is TRBV7-9, the J gene TRBJ2-3, with D perhaps matching TRBD1 (7 bases). This CDR3 is built from 16 residues. CDR1 is SEHNR and CDR2 is FQNEAQ in the germline V gene (reference sequence). V shed 5 bases and J shed 4 bases, with 19 bases lying between them. The CDR3 loop reads CASSAGRGPRADTQYF. The CDR3 DNA reads TGTGCCAGCAGCGCGGGAAGGGGGCCGCGGGCAGATACGCAGTATTTT.

This clonotype has just a few counts. The rearrangement uses TRBV24-1 and TRBJ2-3; D is perhaps TRBD2 (5 bases). Trimming took 9 bases from V and 2 from J, leaving 14 bases between them. The CDR3 contains 14 residues. Germline CDR1 reads KGHDR; CDR2 reads SFDVKD. CDR3 sequence (DNA): TGTGCCACCTCCCCAAGCGGTAACACAGATACGCAGTATTTT. The encoded protein is CATSPSGNTDTQYF.

This chain links TRBV6-2 or TRBV6-3 with TRBJ2-2; D uncertain. The CDR3 length is 14 residues. Between the trimmed V and J ends, which lost 7 bases and 4 bases, there was a span of 13 bases. Germline CDR1 is MNHEY and CDR2 is SVGEGT. CDR3 amino acids: CASKFLVGTGELFF. The CDR3 DNA is TGTGCCAGCAAATTCCTCGTAGGCACCGGGGAGCTGTTTTTT.